This T cell receptor (beta chain) was captured by sequencing in a study of Ad26.COV2.S vaccination and SARS-CoV-2 variants. The CDR3 totals 15 residues. V lost 0 bases, J lost 4 bases, and 3 bases stayed unmatched. Looked up from germline, CDR1 is LGHNA and CDR2 is YNFKEQ. This table comes from immunoSEQ multiplex PCR, and its TCRdb copy is limited to in-frame clones, with some not included. Of about 350,000 clones listed, about nine tenths are singletons. Treatment reported: around 19 received Ad26.COV2.S at low or high dose, single or two shots; roughly 5 received placebo; per-sample allocation not given. Samples were taken on day 63 after the first vaccine or placebo injection.

The receptor was derived from a person between 18 and 65 years old who received the Ad26.COV2.S COVID-19 vaccine or a placebo. The chain links TRBV4-2 to TRBJ1-2; TRBD1 matches 9 bases. Sequenced material: peripheral blood, taken in a trial of Ad26.COV2.S vaccine versus placebo. The CDR3 is CASSQERTGAYGYTF. The DNA of the CDR3 is TGTGCCAGCAGCCAAGAGCGGACAGGGGCCTATGGCTACACCTTC.